This paragraph covers one T cell receptor (beta chain) sequence. Its antigen is unidentified. Blood genomic DNA input for TRB amplification was 250-500 ng. BIOMED2 TRB-A/B primer pools were used in multiplex TRB PCR. TCRdb re-derived calls from the multiplex PCR reads in MiXCR, one entry per CDR3 protein. Of 8,000 to 10,000 distinct CDR3 sequences in the sample, 25% to 30% were seen once. This sample is part of a study of T and B cells in COVID-19 patients. Overall study: In the active-infection cohort, nine tenths of the roughly 20 patients had comorbidities linked to unfavorable COVID-19 outcome. Study results and caveats: Exclusive to the recovered cohort were more than 2,000 TCR clusters, 31 of them with low generation probability. Highly clonal in active COVID-19, TRB repertoires exceeded healthy-donor diversity and richness at recovery.

The sample comprised blood. This TCR came from a human donor who had recovered from COVID-19.

The CDR3 sequence is CSARTGGSTNTEAFF. CDR3 sequence (DNA): TGCAGTGCGAGGACAGGGGGCTCGACGAACACTGAAGCTTTCTTT. V is TRBV20-1 and J is TRBJ1-1, with 11 bases lining up with TRBD1. Looked up from germline, CDR1 is DFQATT and CDR2 is SNEGSKA (reference sequence). The V gene end was trimmed by 6 bases and the J gene end by 1 base; junction bases not matched to a gene: 7. This CDR3 has 15 amino acids.